The rows below give T cell receptor beta chains drawn from one sample of a study of metastatic and nonmetastatic thyroid tumors. TCRdb re-called the PCR reads via MiXCR. The sample records roughly 4,100 clones, under 40% being singletons. Source material: adjacent normal tissue. The receptors come from a female donor with papillary thyroid cancer or a benign thyroid nodule (not recorded which). Some clones in this sample may be carry-over from other donors' samples. CDR3s include the opening cysteine and the closing phenylalanine or tryptophan. D genes are given only for firm matches. Clone size is given for some rows only: seen once, a few or many times, or a class if the clone is expanded.

CDR3: CASSAGGTGNTTYF
DNA: TGTGCCAGCAGTGCCGGGGGGACTGGAAACACCACATATTTT
size: few
V: TRBV6-1
J: TRBJ1-3
D: -

CDR3: CSAKTGDGELFF
DNA: TGCAGTGCAAAGACAGGGGATGGGGAGCTGTTTTTT
size: -
V: TRBV20-1
J: TRBJ2-2
D: TRBD1

CDR3: CASSLYNSYEQYF
DNA: TGTGCCAGCAGCTTGTATAACAGCTACGAGCAGTACTTC
size: -
V: TRBV5-6
J: TRBJ2-7
D: -

CDR3: CASSRSGNTIYF
DNA: TGTGCCAGCAGTAGGTCTGGAAACACCATATATTTT
size: -
V: TRBV9
J: TRBJ1-3
D: -

CDR3: CASRQGANPPLHF
DNA: TGTGCTAGTAGACAGGGGGCCAACCCACCCCTCCACTTT
size: few
V: TRBV12-5
J: TRBJ1-6
D: TRBD1

CDR3: CASSGGPSGKYEQYF
DNA: TGTGCCAGCAGTGGGGGACCGAGCGGAAAGTACGAGCAGTACTTC
size: few
V: TRBV25-1
J: TRBJ2-7
D: -

CDR3: CASSKQAGPLNEQFF
DNA: TGTGCCAGCAGCAAACAAGCGGGCCCCCTCAATGAGCAGTTCTTC
size: -
V: TRBV11-3
J: TRBJ2-1
D: -

CDR3: CASSRTVNYGYTF
DNA: TGTGCCAGCAGTCGGACAGTTAACTATGGCTACACCTTC
size: -
V: TRBV12-3/TRBV12-4
J: TRBJ1-2
D: -

CDR3: CASSPGLARSTDTQYF
DNA: TGTGCCAGCAGCCCAGGACTAGCGCGAAGCACAGATACGCAGTATTTT
size: medium-sized
V: TRBV7-7
J: TRBJ2-3
D: TRBD2

CDR3: CASSLSAEAFF
DNA: TGTGCCAGCAGTCTCAGCGCTGAAGCTTTCTTT
size: few
V: TRBV12-3/TRBV12-4
J: TRBJ1-1
D: -

CDR3: CASSQLAGGPTDTQYF
DNA: TGTGCCAGCTCACAGTTAGCGGGAGGGCCCACAGATACGCAGTATTTT
size: medium-sized
V: TRBV18
J: TRBJ2-3
D: TRBD2

CDR3: CASRLTGGSYNEQFF
DNA: TGTGCCAGCAGACTTACAGGGGGGTCTTACAATGAGCAGTTCTTC
size: -
V: TRBV6-2/TRBV6-3
J: TRBJ2-1
D: TRBD1

CDR3: CATSDSRRAETQYF
DNA: TGTGCCACCAGTGATTCCAGGAGGGCGGAGACCCAGTACTTC
size: -
V: TRBV24-1
J: TRBJ2-5
D: -

CDR3: CASSDRGQVYGYTF
DNA: TGTGCCAGCAGTGACAGGGGGCAAGTGTATGGCTACACCTTC
size: few
V: TRBV6-1
J: TRBJ1-2
D: TRBD1

CDR3: CSVPGTLVETQYF
DNA: TGCAGTGTTCCCGGGACATTGGTTGAGACCCAGTACTTC
size: few
V: TRBV20-1
J: TRBJ2-5
D: -

CDR3: CASSFHRQGLNTEAFF
DNA: TGTGCCAGCAGCTTCCACCGACAGGGCTTGAACACTGAAGCTTTCTTT
size: -
V: TRBV11-2
J: TRBJ1-1
D: TRBD1

CDR3: CASSFGGINYGYTF
DNA: TGTGCCAGCAGCTTCGGAGGGATCAACTATGGCTACACCTTC
size: -
V: TRBV5-6
J: TRBJ1-2
D: -

CDR3: CASSFGGGNTGELFF
DNA: TGTGCCAGCAGCTTCGGGGGGGGTAACACCGGGGAGCTGTTTTTT
size: few
V: TRBV5-5
J: TRBJ2-2
D: TRBD2

CDR3: CASSSSGVHGQYF
DNA: TGTGCCAGCAGTTCTTCAGGGGTCCACGGGCAGTACTTC
size: few
V: TRBV27
J: TRBJ2-7
D: -